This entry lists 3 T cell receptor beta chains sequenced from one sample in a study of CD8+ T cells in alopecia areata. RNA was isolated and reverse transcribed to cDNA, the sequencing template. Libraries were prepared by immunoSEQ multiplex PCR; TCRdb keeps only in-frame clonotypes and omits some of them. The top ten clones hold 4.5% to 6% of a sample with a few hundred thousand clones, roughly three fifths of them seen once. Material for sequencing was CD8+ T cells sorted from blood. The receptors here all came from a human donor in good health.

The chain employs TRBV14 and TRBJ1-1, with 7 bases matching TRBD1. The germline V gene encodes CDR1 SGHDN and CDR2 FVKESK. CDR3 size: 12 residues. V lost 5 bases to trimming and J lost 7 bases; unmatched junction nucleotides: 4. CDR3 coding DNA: TGTGCCAGCAGCGTTGACAGGGTTGAAGCTTTCTTT. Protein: CASSVDRVEAFF.

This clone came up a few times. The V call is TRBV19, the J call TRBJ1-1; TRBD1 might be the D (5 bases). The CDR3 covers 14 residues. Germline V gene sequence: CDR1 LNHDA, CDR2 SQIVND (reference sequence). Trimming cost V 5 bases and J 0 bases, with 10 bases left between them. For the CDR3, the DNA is TGTGCCAGTAGTCTCTGGGGGATGAACACTGAAGCTTTCTTT. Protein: CASSLWGMNTEAFF. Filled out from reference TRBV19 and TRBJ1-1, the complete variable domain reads DGGITQSPKYLFRKEGQNVTLSCEQNLNHDAMYWYRQDPGQGLRLIYYSQIVNDFQKGDIAEGYSVSREKKESFPLTVTSAQKNPTAFYLCASSLWGMNTEAFFGQGTRLTVV.

The CDR3 region has the DNA TGTGCCAGCAGCTTTGGGACAGGGGGCAACTATGGCTACACCTTC. This codes for CASSFGTGGNYGYTF. The chain is built from TRBV11-2 and TRBJ1-2; 12 nucleotides line up with TRBD1. Trimming at V came to 3 bases and at J to 2 bases, leaving 1 base not matched to a gene. The germline V gene encodes CDR1 SGHAT and CDR2 FQNNGV. The CDR3 has 15 residues.